This TCR beta chain was captured in a study of OX40 agonist ivuxolimab in advanced cancers. Overall study context: The study enrolled dose-escalation patients with hepatocellular carcinoma, melanoma, renal cell or head and neck cancer.

This clone was counted between two and nine times. V gave up 2 bases and J gave up 0 bases, with 10 bases separating them. The CDR3 covers 14 residues. Germline assignment: CDR1 SQVTM and CDR2 ANQGSEA. Sequencing used immunoSEQ multiplex PCR; TCRdb keeps in-frame clones, though not all of them. Here the sample spans roughly 60,000 clones, 87% being singletons. Sequences were derived from CD4+ or CD8+ T cells sorted from blood, sampled in a trial of the OX40 agonist ivuxolimab. The receptor's source is an adult with an advanced solid tumor such as melanoma, head and neck, liver or kidney cancer. The rearrangement links TRBV29-1 to TRBJ1-1, with D unresolved. The chain's CDR3 is CSVERSGLNTEAFF. The CDR3 DNA follows: TGCAGCGTTGAAAGGTCGGGCCTGAACACTGAAGCTTTCTTT. Based on the CDR3 plus reference TRBV29-1 and TRBJ1-1, the full variable domain is SAVISQKPSRDICQRGTSLTIQCQVDSQVTMMFWYRQQPGQSLTLIATANQGSEATYESGFVIDKFPISRPNLTFSTLTVSNMSPEDSSIYLCSVERSGLNTEAFFGQGTRLTVV.